This entry lists 7 T cell receptor beta chains sequenced from one sample in a study of T-cell memory formation after mild COVID-19. TCRdb reanalysed the 5' RACE reads using MiXCR and keeps one entry per CDR3 protein. The table shows around 140,000 distinct CDR3 sequences, with approximately 6% occurring only once. The sequenced sample consisted of PBMCs or a T cell subset sorted from them (not recorded which). The receptors stem from an adult woman who had mild COVID-19 (a few samples of this study predate the infection). Cell type and time point are not known.

This clonotype was counted many times. The genes are TRBV6-2 or TRBV6-3 and TRBJ2-1, with TRBD1 identical over 12 bases. CDR1 and CDR2 from the germline V gene are MNHEY and SVGEGT. The CDR3 loop spans 14 amino acids. The junction had 3 bases not matched to a gene; V was cut back by 6 bases and J by 6 bases. CDR3 nucleotide sequence: TGTGCCAGCAGCTGGGACAGGGGGCTCAATGAGCAGTTCTTC. It specifies CASSWDRGLNEQFF.

This clonotype has a count of ten or more. The V and J genes are TRBV29-1 and TRBJ2-3, with a possible D match to TRBD2 (6 bases). Trimming left V 4 bases short and J 3 bases short, with 14 bases between. The CDR3 runs to 14 residues. Per germline, CDR1 SQVTM and CDR2 ANQGSEA. CDR3 nucleotide sequence: TGCAGCGTTGTGGGGGGATCGATTACAGATACGCAGTATTTT. Translation: CSVVGGSITDTQYF.

The chain joins TRBV29-1 to TRBJ1-1, with D possibly TRBD1 on 5 matching bases. Germline CDR1 reads SQVTM; CDR2 reads ANQGSEA. The V end was cut by 6 bases, the J end by 2 bases, with 16 bases between. The CDR3 has 14 residues. The CDR3 here is CSVGRGTGNTEAFF. The CDR3 DNA follows: TGCAGCGTGGGGAGGGGTACAGGAAACACTGAAGCTTTCTTT.

This clonotype has ten or more counts. The rearrangement uses TRBV12-3 or TRBV12-4 and TRBJ1-1, with D tentatively TRBD1 (5 bases). V shed 5 bases and J shed 1 base, with 14 bases lying between them. This CDR3 has 15 amino acids. CDR3 in amino acids: CASSHTPGQNTEAFF. The CDR3 nucleotides read TGTGCCAGCAGTCACACCCCCGGACAGAACACTGAAGCTTTCTTT.

The chain is built from TRBV6-2 or TRBV6-3 and TRBJ2-7; 14 bases are a match to TRBD2. V gave up 1 base and J gave up 3 bases; unmatched junction bases: 2. CDR3 size: 16 residues. Per the germline V gene, CDR1 is MNHEY and CDR2 is SVGEGT. DNA for the CDR3: TGTGCCAGCAGTTACTTGGGGACTAGCGGGAGCTACGAGCAGTACTTC. This gives the protein CASSYLGTSGSYEQYF.

A few counts support this clonotype. V and J are TRBV5-1 and TRBJ2-1, with 12 bases that match TRBD2. CDR1 is SGHRS, CDR2 YFSETQ, per germline. The CDR3 runs 14 residues. Trimming took 3 bases from V and 7 from J; bases not matched to a gene: 2. The CDR3: CASSSGLAGNEQFF. The CDR3 nucleotides are TGCGCCAGCAGCTCTGGACTAGCGGGAAATGAGCAGTTCTTC.

There are many counts of this clonotype. This chain connects TRBV25-1 to TRBJ1-1; D might be TRBD1 (5 bases). Germline loops: CDR1 MGHDK, CDR2 SYGVNS. The V end lost 8 bases, the J end lost 12 bases, and 22 bases lay between the germline ends. The CDR3 extends over 13 amino acids. The CDR3 region is CASRTTGQGHPFF. CDR3 in DNA: TGTGCCAGCCGAACAACCGGACAAGGGCACCCTTTCTTT.